This paragraph reports one T cell receptor beta chain. The antigen this receptor binds is unknown. No much larger clonotype is one base removed from it; base qualities were not supplied. The CDR3 numbers 13 residues from cysteine through phenylalanine. The CDR3 DNA has 39 bases and is translated from base 1. Per the germline V gene, SNHLY is the CDR1 and FYNNEI is the CDR2. Trimming takes 6 bases off V and 6 bases off J; junction bases not matched to a gene: 4. The sample originates from a study of beta chain features in type 1 diabetes (dated by TCRdb to 2016 to 2019). About the full investigation: Mean age, gender distribution, total cell number and subset yield did not differ between patients and healthy donors. A total of roughly 110 million sorted cells were examined across all samples, and the number of cells per subset was strongly correlated with RNA yield. In the study, TCRB repertoires of sorted circulating CD4+ T cell subsets from recently diagnosed type 1 diabetes patients were compared with those of matched healthy donors. Regulatory and stem cell-like memory subsets were isolated from only 8 patients and roughly eight healthy donors, whereas naive and central memory subsets came from all 30 or so donors. What the study reported, not specific to this receptor: Shorter templates might have been favored by PCR, but patient and control samples were amplified and corrected together, so both groups would have been affected equally by any skew. Because small numbers of individuals were included in the HLA sub-analyses, any influence of HLA type on TCRB rearrangement was left unresolved. Because cDNA rather than genomic DNA was sequenced, highly expressing activated cells could have been over-represented, although no difference in activation and CD3 levels was found between groups. Patients with type 1 diabetes made fewer insertions and deleted more nucleotides at VDJ recombination sites, implying thymic rearrangement abnormalities. Naive, central memory and regulatory TCRB repertoires appeared to be more similar among patients than among healthy donors. In all four CD4+ subsets, TCRB CDR3 length was moderately but significantly shorter in type 1 diabetes patients.

From each donor, a single peripheral blood sample of approximately 110 mL on average was drawn into heparinised tubes. A BD FACSAria II was used to sort naive, central memory, regulatory and stem cell-like memory CD4+ T cells with a panel that included CD45RO, CCR7, CD25, CD127, CD95 and CD27. All sorted populations exceeded 95% purity. PBMCs were separated immediately by Lymphoprep density gradient centrifugation and were stained directly, without being cultured. Samples were stained and sorted in pairs, with one healthy donor and one patient per experiment, so that batch effects were minimized. The entire amount of isolated RNA was reverse transcribed using the High Capacity cDNA Reverse Transcription Kit, so the sequenced TCRB transcripts were expressed ones. Deep immunoSEQ sequencing was applied to naive, central memory and regulatory T cell samples, giving an average of about 3.6 million total reads per sample. After sorted cells were lysed in RLT buffer, RNA was extracted with DNase-treated RNeasy Micro or Mini kits, with the choice depending on cell number. Each cell subset was processed separately to prevent cross-contamination, with patient and healthy donor samples processed together. The immunoSEQ multiplex PCR was used to amplify TCRB sequences from cDNA, generating 87-bp fragments that spanned the CDR3 region. Sequencing of the amplicons was done on the Illumina HiSeq platform. On the authors' methods: Synthetic template baselines were used to correct PCR bias computationally, reads within Hamming distance 2 were collapsed, and singletons that could not be merged were discarded. Reads were aligned against IMGT to assign V, D and J genes, CDR3 length and insertions or deletions at six rearrangement sites. Within each subset, clonotype counts were normalized to sorted cell number, after which true diversity and Gini coefficients were computed with the tcR R package. The overlap coefficient, calculated on TCRB nucleotide sequences, was used to quantify repertoire sharing. Here the immuneACCESS table is served through TCRdb, limited to in-frame sequences with V and J called. Missing clones are a known gap in these copies; in checked studies unresolved V genes cover under half, and the rest lacks a known reason. The D gene and trimming were derived from the DNA, and the V and J assignments and clone size from that table. In this sample the table shows some 190,000 clones, over 6% of which occur a single time. Under 0.6% of the sample is held by the ten biggest clonotypes.

The source of this sequence is a man younger than 30 with type 1 diabetes. The chain is made from TRBV2 and TRBJ1-1; 10 central bases correspond to TRBD1. The material sequenced was central memory CD4+ T cells from blood. The bases are TGTGCCAGCAGGGGGACAGGGGCCGCTGAAGCTTTCTTT. Its translation is CASRGTGAAEAFF.